This T cell receptor beta chain originates from a study of long-term antiretroviral therapy in people with HIV. V shed 0 bases and J shed 8 bases, with 11 bases lying between them. The CDR3 totals 14 residues. Germline CDR1 SGHRS, CDR2 YFSETQ. This clone was observed once. Version v3.0 of the immunoSEQ assay ran at survey level. Some clones are missing from TCRdb's copy, which holds only in-frame ones; the method was immunoSEQ multiplex PCR. The table includes 26,000 or so clones, roughly 87% detected once. The V gene is TRBV5-1, the J gene TRBJ1-4; D is unclear. This clonotype was sampled from a man in his forties or fifties with HIV. The sample in question was unsorted PBMCs, obtained 2 years after starting antiretroviral therapy. This CDR3 is CASSLGQSGEKLFF. CDR3 nucleotides: TGCGCCAGCAGCTTGGGGCAGTCTGGGGAAAAACTGTTTTTT.